This T cell receptor (beta chain) was identified in a study of shared clonotypes between healthy human individuals (dated by TCRdb to the early 2020s). For the study in its entirety: The cohort comprised a couple of women and three men aged 18 to 49 years. The study deeply sequenced blood TCR repertoires of about 5 healthy adults to estimate repertoire size and the extent of clonotype sharing between individuals. Different laboratories and diverse techniques were used to prepare libraries and sequence TCR repertoires, to increase sequencing depth and limit assay-specific biases. Between about 0.8 and 8.9 billion PBMCs per donor were obtained by leukapheresis. What the work shows at the level of the full study, not this receptor alone: Because the study included a small number of donors, the genetic and exposure-history diversity represented was limited. Pairwise subsampling indicated that sequencing depth was expected to affect the degree of clonotype sharing among donors. Sampling was restricted to blood, and TCR repertoires in tissue are likely to differ from TCR repertoires in blood.

Donors were healthy HIV-negative adults with no recently reported acute infections or vaccinations. Only Caucasian adults living in Nashville, Tennessee, USA were represented among the donors. For unsorted samples, 90 million to 95 million PBMCs were counted, and genomic DNA was extracted using the QIAamp DNA Blood Mini kit. Blood was collected by leukapheresis, and PBMCs were isolated by Ficoll-Histopaque density gradient centrifugation and then cryopreserved in liquid nitrogen vapor phase. This clone is a singleton in its sample. The antigen it recognizes is unknown. Nothing much larger sits one base from this clone, and base qualities are not available. The CDR3 numbers 18 residues from cysteine through phenylalanine. CDR3 DNA only is kept here, 54 bases in frame from base 1. Clipping removes 1 base from V and 4 bases from J, with 14 as the unmatched junction base count. The germline V gene yields SGHDT for CDR1 and YYEEEE for CDR2.

Using the deep immunoSEQ assay, multiplex PCR amplified TCR CDR3 regions from genomic DNA. Extracted genomic DNA from each cell subset was spread evenly across all wells of several immunoSEQ 96-well plates, with each plate serving as a replicate. Each replicate PCR for unsorted PBMC received 300 to 350 ng genomic DNA, equal to about 30,000 T cell genomes. Ten immunoSEQ deep assay plates were used to sequence unsorted PBMC genomic DNA. Purified libraries were quantified with a Qubit 3.0 fluorometer, sized on a Bioanalyzer 2100, and re-quantified with the KAPA Library Quantification kit. A separate single-read 150-cycle Illumina NextSeq 550 flow cell was used to sequence each immunoSEQ 96-well plate. Per the original workflow: Because the immunoSEQ output included only junctional sequences and no quality scores, the filtering could not be the same as the filtering used for full-length reads. Sequences were annotated with PyIR, a Python wrapper for IgBLAST v1.9, using IMGT germline references to assign V/J genes and CDR3. Reads were removed for weak V/J assignments (E-value above 1e-6), missing CDR3, stop codons, out-of-frame junctions, or ambiguous translated residues. A V3J clonotype was defined by an identical inferred V gene, J gene, and CDR3 amino acid sequence. The percentage overlap between two repertoires was calculated by dividing the number of shared unique clonotypes by the size of the smaller repertoire. Richness of each repertoire was evaluated using RTK rarefaction, the Chao1 estimator, and Recon v2.1 estimates of unobserved clonotypes. What TCRdb holds here is the immuneACCESS table cut down to in-frame rearrangements. Part of the clones is not present; checked against another copy, under half of the missing clones reflect an unresolved V gene, and the others are unexplained. The DNA was the basis for D and trimming; V, J and clone size are from that table. The sample data list about 520,000 clones, and 78% of these were observed just once. The biggest ten clones account for 12% of the sample.

This receptor chain uses TRBV5-6 and TRBJ1-1; the central 9 bases match TRBD1. Sequencing was carried out using PBMCs. The origin of this receptor is a woman in her forties in good health. Some clones in this sample may be carry-over from other donors' samples. This receptor carries the CDR3 CASSLIGATGGIGTEAFF. The nucleotide sequence is TGTGCCAGCAGCTTGATCGGTGCGACAGGGGGGATCGGCACTGAAGCTTTCTTT. The full variable domain, with segments outside the CDR3 supplied by the reference TRBV5-6 and TRBJ1-1 proteins, appears as DAGVTQSPTHLIKTRGQQVTLRCSPKSGHDTVSWYQQALGQGPQFIFQYYEEEERQRGNFPDRFSGHQFPNYSSELNVNALLLGDSALYLCASSLIGATGGIGTEAFFGQGTRLTVV.